This T cell receptor (beta chain) appears in the sequencing data of a study of cytomegalovirus exposure and HLA in healthy donors. Primers: 60 Vbeta forward and 13 Jbeta reverse. Produced via immunoSEQ multiplex PCR; TCRdb's table is partial and in-frame only. The table records around 150,000 clones, almost 80% of them present only once. Regarding this clone: Its antigen is undetermined.

Whereas donors were nominally healthy upon sampling, unrecorded immune exposures were probable. There are 17 residues in the CDR3. V was pared by 6 bases and J by 0 bases, with 20 bases between. CDR1 KGHSH and CDR2 LQKENI come from the germline V gene. Study results and caveats: With high specificity and sensitivity, the classifier reportedly diagnosed cytomegalovirus status. Analysis performed later showed TCR beta chains linked to HLA being more clonally expanded than equally common others. Common viral pathogens were later found to be apparently linked to several of the most significant clusters.

The receptor comes from a woman between 50 and 59 years old in good health and CMV-seronegative. The sequenced material came from PBMCs. This chain links TRBV18 with TRBJ1-1; tentatively, D is TRBD1 (6 bases). CDR3 in amino acids: CASSRRSRGGLNTEAFF. CDR3 bases: TGTGCCAGCTCTCGAAGGTCGAGGGGGGGGTTGAACACTGAAGCTTTCTTT.